This T cell receptor (beta chain) was documented in a study of blood T cells in healthy people across ages. Findings and caveats of the study: Naive T cell percentage showed a strong correlation with the diversity of TCR beta. What prevented conclusive comparison of naive and antigen-experienced cells was that PBMCs were unsorted. A roughly linear fall in TCR beta diversity per million T cells was seen with increasing age.

CDR3 length: 12 residues. Trimming left V 7 bases short and J 0 bases short, with 5 bases between. Germline CDR1 and CDR2: SGHRS and YFSETQ. Comments on this clonotype: Antigen: not known.

For the second PCR, which ran for about 6 to 11 cycles, a sample-barcoded 5' primer and a J-beta primer mix were used. TCRdb independently ran MiXCR on the 5' RACE reads; one entry per CDR3 protein. The repertoire has about 810,000 distinct CDR3 sequences, 35% to 40% of them found once; the top ten carry over 10%. What was sequenced was blood. This chain links TRBV5-1 with TRBJ2-1, with unresolved D. The TCR was taken from a young man in good health. The CDR3 DNA reads TGCGCCAGCTGCGACTCCTACAATGAGCAGTTCTTC. This translates into CASCDSYNEQFF.